These 13 T cell receptor beta chains share one sample of origin, sequenced in a study of T cells after yellow fever vaccination. TCRdb independently ran MiXCR on the 5' RACE reads; one entry per CDR3 protein. Among 250,000 to 400,000 distinct CDR3 sequences, about 4% were seen once, and the ten largest hold 20% to 25%. Sequencing was performed on PBMCs, taken 5 days after the yellow fever booster vaccination. These receptors were taken from a man between 18 and 29 years old who received the YFV17D yellow fever vaccine.

This clonotype was recorded a few times. The DNA of the CDR3 is TGTGCCAGCAGCCTACGGACAGGGAGTCTGGAAAAACTGTTTTTT. Translating gives CASSLRTGSLEKLFF. This chain joins TRBV12-3 or TRBV12-4 and TRBJ1-4, with 8 bases lining up with TRBD1. V was pared by 6 bases and J by 8 bases, with 11 bases of the junction left unmatched. The CDR3 is 15 residues long.

This clonotype was detected a few times. This rearrangement joins TRBV12-3 or TRBV12-4 to TRBJ2-1; 7 bases fit TRBD1. There are 13 residues in the CDR3. The V segment lost 5 bases and the J segment 6 bases; nucleotides outside the gene matches: 4. The CDR3 DNA is TGTGCCAGCAGTCCTACAGGGGTCAATGAGCAGTTCTTC. Residues: CASSPTGVNEQFF.

The DNA of the CDR3 is TGCAGTGCTAGACAACATAGCCCCCTAAACGAGCAGTACTTC. Protein sequence: CSARQHSPLNEQYF. J is TRBJ2-7 and V is TRBV20-1, with unresolved D. CDR3 length: 14 amino acids. Between the trimmed V and J ends, which lost 2 bases and 5 bases, there was a span of 16 bases. Germline CDR1 and CDR2: DFQATT and SNEGSKA (reference sequence).

This clonotype was seen a handful of times. This chain links TRBV4-1 with TRBJ1-4; 8 bases align to TRBD1. Germline trimming cut 2 bases from V and 9 bases from J; bases unmatched to any gene: 8. This CDR3 contains 15 residues. The germline V gene encodes CDR1 MGHRA and CDR2 YSYEKL. In nucleotides, the CDR3 is TGCGCCAGCAGCCAACTTGGACAGGGAGGGAAAAAACTGTTTTTT. Encoded protein: CASSQLGQGGKKLFF.

In its sample, this clonotype was seen many times. The J gene is TRBJ2-4, the V gene TRBV2, with 9 bases lining up with TRBD2. Germline V gives CDR1 SNHLY, CDR2 FYNNEI. CDR3 size: 13 residues. Unmatched junction bases numbered 7, after V lost 8 bases and J lost 8 bases. The CDR3 reads CASGIAGADIQYF. In DNA form, the CDR3 reads TGTGCCAGCGGAATAGCGGGGGCGGACATTCAGTACTTC.

This clonotype has more than one count but fewer than ten. This chain joins TRBV24-1 and TRBJ1-2, with D possibly matching TRBD1 (6 bases). The CDR3 extends over 13 amino acids. Germline-derived CDR1 and CDR2 are KGHDR and SFDVKD. V was cut by 4 bases and J by 7 bases, with 12 bases left in between. The CDR3 region is CATSDGTPRGYTF. The CDR3 nucleotides read TGTGCCACCAGTGACGGGACACCGCGTGGCTACACCTTC.

V is TRBV7-2 and J is TRBJ2-3; TRBD2 might be the D (6 bases). Between the trimmed V and J ends, which lost 5 bases and 0 bases, there was a span of 12 bases. Germline-derived CDR1 and CDR2 are SGHTA and FQGNSA. The CDR3 runs 15 residues. This chain's CDR3 is CASSPMGGSTDTQYF. CDR3 sequence (DNA): TGTGCCAGCAGCCCCATGGGGGGAAGCACAGATACGCAGTATTTT.

This clonotype was detected only a few times. The V gene is TRBV20-1, the J gene TRBJ2-5; D ambiguous. In germline, CDR1 is DFQATT, CDR2 SNEGSKA (reference sequence). The CDR3 loop spans 12 amino acids. V shed 5 bases and J shed 1 base, with 8 bases lying between them. The CDR3 is CSAPLSQETQYF. CDR3 coding DNA: TGCAGTGCTCCTCTTTCCCAAGAGACCCAGTACTTC.

This clonotype was found a few times. This sequence joins TRBV7-2 and TRBJ2-1; 7 bases agree with TRBD2. Germline CDR1 reads SGHTA; CDR2 reads FQGNSA. CDR3 length equals 16 residues. Trimming removed 3 bases from V and 2 bases from J; junction bases left unmatched: 7. CDR3 sequence: CASSFGGSGAYNEQFF. The CDR3 DNA is TGTGCCAGCAGCTTCGGGGGGAGCGGGGCCTACAATGAGCAGTTCTTC.

This clonotype was observed a handful of times. The V and J genes are TRBV7-2 and TRBJ1-4; D possibly corresponds to TRBD1 (5 bases). Germline CDR1 is SGHTA and CDR2 is FQGNSA. This CDR3 spans 15 amino acids. V lost 2 bases, J lost 8 bases, and 15 bases lay in between. The CDR3 coding sequence is TGTGCCAGCAGCTTATCTGGGGCCCGGGTCGAAAAACTGTTTTTT. Protein: CASSLSGARVEKLFF. Full variable domain (outside the CDR3, taken from reference TRBV7-2 and TRBJ1-4): GAGVSQSPSNKVTEKGKDVELRCDPISGHTALYWYRQSLGQGLEFLIYFQGNSAPDKSGLPSDRFSAERTGGSVSTLTIQRTQQEDSAVYLCASSLSGARVEKLFFGSGTQLSVL.

The V and J genes are TRBV20-1 and TRBJ1-5; TRBD1 aligns across 9 bases. J gave up 7 bases and V 6 bases, and 7 bases lay outside the gene matches. The CDR3 is 13 amino acids. Germline CDR1 and CDR2: DFQATT and SNEGSKA (reference sequence). CDR3 nucleotide sequence: TGCAGTGCCACGGGACAGGGTGAACAGCCCCAGCATTTT. Protein product: CSATGQGEQPQHF.

This clonotype was detected many times. The rearrangement uses TRBV5-1 and TRBJ2-2; tentatively, D is TRBD1 (6 bases). The germline CDR1 and CDR2 sequences are SGHRS and YFSETQ. The CDR3 has 16 amino acids. The V gene lost 0 bases and the J gene lost 2 bases, with 11 bases spanning the gap. CDR3 coding DNA: TGCGCCAGCAGCTTGGATGGCAGGGGAAACACCGGGGAGCTGTTTTTT. Translated, it gives CASSLDGRGNTGELFF.

The chain recombines TRBV5-1 with TRBJ1-5, with a weak D call TRBD1 (5 bases). CDR1 SGHRS and CDR2 YFSETQ come from the germline V gene. With 0 bases removed from V and 8 bases from J, the gap between germline ends came to 9 bases. The CDR3 consists of 13 residues. Written as DNA, the CDR3 is TGCGCCAGCAGCTTGGCAGGGAAGGAGCCCCAGCATTTT. It specifies CASSLAGKEPQHF.